These T cell receptor beta chains were read from a single sample in a study of radiation and T cells in renal cell carcinoma. Only in-frame clones appear in the TCRdb table, and some are missing; sequencing was by immunoSEQ multiplex PCR. The sample includes 150,000 to 200,000 clones, about 87% of them seen just once. The source was blood, collected from a patient whose treatment included radiotherapy and nephrectomy. Receptor source: a woman aged 45-65 years with renal cell carcinoma. The CDR3 runs from the conserved cysteine through the conserved F or W.

j_gene: TRBJ2-2
v_gene: TRBV11-3
CDR3aa: CASSSGLADTGELFF

j_gene: TRBJ1-1
v_gene: TRBV6-5
CDR3aa: CASSPQGRGTEAFF

j_gene: TRBJ2-3
v_gene: TRBV13
CDR3aa: CASSSRLAGTDTQYF

j_gene: TRBJ1-6
v_gene: TRBV7-9
CDR3aa: CASSPREGNNSPLHF

j_gene: TRBJ2-5
v_gene: TRBV11-2
CDR3aa: CASSPYGLDMGPLETQYF

j_gene: TRBJ2-7
v_gene: TRBV11-3
CDR3aa: CASSLTSGGYEQYF

j_gene: TRBJ2-1
v_gene: TRBV7-3
CDR3aa: CASSPVFGSYNEQFF

j_gene: TRBJ1-2
v_gene: TRBV29-1
CDR3aa: CSVGDSLYGYTF

j_gene: TRBJ2-3
v_gene: TRBV9
CDR3aa: CASSPRVGDASTDTQYF

j_gene: TRBJ1-4
v_gene: TRBV30
CDR3aa: CAWSLGGGGTNEKLFF

j_gene: TRBJ2-7
v_gene: TRBV25-1
CDR3aa: CASRPEPRDRGSYEQYF

j_gene: TRBJ2-3
v_gene: TRBV7-2
CDR3aa: CASSFSSDTQYF

j_gene: TRBJ2-5
v_gene: TRBV4-1
CDR3aa: CASSQEPGQGAETQYF

j_gene: TRBJ1-1
v_gene: TRBV4-3
CDR3aa: CASSRGQVNTEAFF

j_gene: TRBJ1-1
v_gene: TRBV19
CDR3aa: CASSRSGAYSEAFF

j_gene: TRBJ2-2
v_gene: TRBV14
CDR3aa: CASSQDLRDTGELFF

j_gene: TRBJ1-2
v_gene: TRBV30
CDR3aa: CAWSGQLRNYGYTF

j_gene: TRBJ2-3
v_gene: TRBV18
CDR3aa: CASSRRGQATTDTQYF

j_gene: TRBJ1-4
v_gene: TRBV5-1
CDR3aa: CASSPGQGREKLFF

j_gene: TRBJ1-2
v_gene: TRBV29-1
CDR3aa: CSVDGGQVYGYTF

j_gene: TRBJ1-4
v_gene: TRBV20-1
CDR3aa: CSAHDREKLFF

j_gene: TRBJ1-6
v_gene: TRBV7-2
CDR3aa: CASMLVWAEGSPLHF

j_gene: TRBJ2-7
v_gene: TRBV21-1
CDR3aa: CASNPELSGSYEQYF

j_gene: TRBJ2-3
v_gene: TRBV5-1
CDR3aa: CASSRPGQGSDTQYF

j_gene: TRBJ2-3
v_gene: TRBV7-7
CDR3aa: CASSLGTGGNTQYF

j_gene: TRBJ2-2
v_gene: TRBV19
CDR3aa: CASSIAGGNTGELFF

j_gene: TRBJ2-3
v_gene: TRBV19
CDR3aa: CASSNERGAVTDTQYF

j_gene: TRBJ1-2
v_gene: TRBV5-1
CDR3aa: CASSVRENYGYTF

j_gene: TRBJ2-5
v_gene: TRBV9
CDR3aa: CASSVGPGADETQYF

j_gene: TRBJ1-3
v_gene: TRBV4-2
CDR3aa: CASSQDSPGEGRIRHTGNTIYF

j_gene: TRBJ1-4
v_gene: TRBV4-3
CDR3aa: CASSPSGLREKLFF

j_gene: TRBJ2-5
v_gene: TRBV5-1
CDR3aa: CASSLGLQETQYF

j_gene: TRBJ2-7
v_gene: TRBV6-5
CDR3aa: CASSQAWGRDEQYF

j_gene: TRBJ1-1
v_gene: TRBV7-6
CDR3aa: CASSLALGITEAFF

j_gene: TRBJ2-1
v_gene: TRBV11-2
CDR3aa: CASSSPAGGGQYNEQFF

j_gene: TRBJ1-2
v_gene: TRBV29-1
CDR3aa: CSVDPTGVLGYTF

j_gene: TRBJ2-2
v_gene: TRBV10-2
CDR3aa: CASKGSGELFF

j_gene: TRBJ1-6
v_gene: TRBV6-5
CDR3aa: CASSYGERADSPLHF

j_gene: TRBJ2-3
v_gene: TRBV10-3
CDR3aa: CAIRGLAGFPDTQYF

j_gene: TRBJ1-1
v_gene: TRBV7-6
CDR3aa: CASSAGRTNTEAFF

j_gene: TRBJ1-2
v_gene: TRBV5-8
CDR3aa: CASSLQAWGSPNYGYTF

j_gene: TRBJ1-5
v_gene: TRBV2
CDR3aa: CASSEVAQGASQPQHF

j_gene: TRBJ2-1
v_gene: TRBV7-9
CDR3aa: CASSLGLGLYNEQFF

j_gene: TRBJ2-3
v_gene: TRBV9
CDR3aa: CASSVVGTDTQYF

j_gene: TRBJ1-2
v_gene: TRBV10-1
CDR3aa: CASSESPGQGSDYGYTF

j_gene: TRBJ1-2
v_gene: TRBV19
CDR3aa: CASSIQGIDGYTF

j_gene: TRBJ2-2
v_gene: TRBV6-5
CDR3aa: CASRGTGGAGELFF

j_gene: TRBJ1-5
v_gene: TRBV6-1
CDR3aa: CASSEEDEANQPQHF

j_gene: TRBJ1-2
v_gene: TRBV21-1
CDR3aa: CASSKGTLLYPMNGYTF